These 24 T cell receptor beta chains were sequenced from one sample in a study of T-cell reconstitution after alpha-beta-depleted transplantation in children. TCRbeta library construction was performed incorporating unique molecular identifiers. TCRdb passed the PCR reads through MiXCR, listing each CDR3 protein once. Here the sample spans about 500,000 distinct CDR3 sequences, over 10% being singletons. The sequencing here drew on PBMCs, mostly from graft donor cells, taken 180 days after TCRalphabeta/CD19-depleted stem cell transplant. These receptors were taken from a female patient aged 2 to 10 who had a stem cell transplant for aplastic anemia, so the T cells may come from the graft donor.

The chain couples TRBV20-1 to TRBJ2-7; D is uncertain. V was trimmed by 0 bases and J by 0 bases, leaving 6 bases between them. The germline CDR1 and CDR2 sequences are DFQATT and SNEGSKA (reference sequence). This CDR3 region has 13 residues. In nucleotides, the CDR3 is TGCAGTGCTAGAGATAAGGACTCCTACGAGCAGTACGTC. Translated: CSARDKDSYEQYV.

The V gene is TRBV7-2, the J gene TRBJ2-7; TRBD2 agrees at 9 bases. This CDR3 has 16 residues. V was pared by 7 bases and J by 3 bases, with 13 bases of the junction left unmatched. Germline loops: CDR1 SGHTA, CDR2 FQGNSA. CDR3 sequence: CASITRAGTSNYEQYF. Here the CDR3 DNA reads TGTGCCAGCATCACTCGCGCCGGGACTAGCAACTACGAGCAGTACTTC.

CDR3 amino acids: CASSLVSGSYEQYV. The CDR3 bases are TGTGCCAGCAGCTTAGTATCAGGCTCCTACGAGCAGTACGTC. The chain is built from TRBV7-2 and TRBJ2-7; D remains ambiguous. The CDR3 covers 14 residues. Trimming cost V 1 base and J 0 bases, with 7 bases left between them. The germline CDR1 and CDR2 sequences are SGHTA and FQGNSA.

The chain couples TRBV4-3 to TRBJ2-1; no clear D gene. CDR1 is LGHNA and CDR2 is YSLEER in the germline V gene. Trimming pared 4 bases from V and 9 bases from J, leaving 13 bases between. There are 13 residues in the CDR3. CDR3 coding DNA: TGCGCCAGCAGCCCTTCGTGGCACTTTGAGCAGTTCTTC. Protein: CASSPSWHFEQFF.

This clonotype has at least ten counts. V is TRBV5-1 and J is TRBJ2-6; TRBD1 aligns across 9 bases. Per the germline V gene, CDR1 is SGHRS and CDR2 is YFSETQ. The CDR3 length is 17 residues. J lost 0 bases, V lost 6 bases, and 7 bases had no gene match. CDR3 coding DNA: TGCGCCAGCACCCACAGGGGGCGAATCTCTGGGGCCAACGTCCTGACTTTC. Translation: CASTHRGRISGANVLTF.

This clonotype was seen repeatedly, ten times or more. The J gene is TRBJ1-1, the V gene TRBV5-1; tentative D call: TRBD1 (5 bases). The CDR3 length is 14 residues. V lost 2 bases, J lost 1 base, and 9 bases lay in between. The germline V gene encodes CDR1 SGHRS and CDR2 YFSETQ. The CDR3 DNA sequence: TGCGCCAGCAGCTTCGGACACCAGAACACTGAAGCTTTCTTT. Protein product: CASSFGHQNTEAFF.

This clonotype was observed many times. This chain links TRBV24-1 with TRBJ2-2, with TRBD1 as a possible D gene (6 bases). V shed 11 bases and J shed 7 bases, with 16 bases lying between them. Germline V gene data show CDR1 as KGHDR and CDR2 as SFDVKD. The CDR3 runs 13 residues. CDR3 sequence: CAIGGETGGELFF. The CDR3 DNA reads TGTGCCATAGGGGGTGAAACCGGCGGGGAGCTGTTTTTT.

The rearrangement uses TRBV15 and TRBJ2-7; TRBD2 might be the D (6 bases). This CDR3 region has 18 residues. The V gene lost 2 bases and the J gene lost 0 bases, with 20 bases spanning the gap. Germline CDR1 is LNHNV and CDR2 is YYDKDF (reference sequence). CDR3 bases: TGTGCCACCAGCAGACTCCCGGGGGAACTACCCTCCTCCTACGAGCAGTACTTC. This sequence encodes CATSRLPGELPSSYEQYF.

The gene calls are TRBV14 and TRBJ2-7, with TRBD1 matching over 7 bases. Germline V lookup: CDR1 SGHDN, CDR2 FVKESK. The CDR3 consists of 20 residues. V was pared by 1 base and J by 3 bases, with 21 bases of the junction left unmatched. The CDR3 region has the DNA TGTGCCAGCAGCCAAGTCAGGGCCCTGGGGAGCGAGGGGGCTTTCTACGAGCAGTACTTC. Its protein product is CASSQVRALGSEGAFYEQYF.

V is TRBV27 and J is TRBJ2-4, with TRBD2 identical over 8 bases. V dropped 4 bases and J dropped 0; count of bases not matched to a gene: 5. The CDR3 is 16 residues long. Germline-derived CDR1 and CDR2 are MNHEY and SMNVEV (reference sequence). The CDR3 DNA sequence: TGTGCCAGCAGTTCGAGGCTAGCGGGAGCCAAAAACATTCAGTACTTC. The encoded protein is CASSSRLAGAKNIQYF.

This clonotype was seen more than once but under ten times. This chain joins TRBV6-6 and TRBJ2-5; unclear D gene. Trimming pared 5 bases from V and 0 bases from J, leaving 7 bases between. CDR3 length: 13 amino acids. Germline V CDR1 and CDR2: MNHNY, SVGAGI (reference sequence). CDR3 region: CASSAGNQETQYF. The CDR3 DNA reads as TGTGCCAGCAGTGCAGGCAACCAAGAGACCCAGTACTTC.

The V gene is TRBV5-1, the J gene TRBJ2-1, with D perhaps matching TRBD2 (5 bases). Germline assignment: CDR1 SGHRS and CDR2 YFSETQ. Trimming took 5 bases from V and 6 from J, leaving 9 bases between them. This CDR3 has 12 amino acids. This chain's CDR3 is CASSPSGNEQFF. CDR3 nucleotide sequence: TGCGCCAGCAGTCCGAGCGGCAATGAGCAGTTCTTC.

The CDR3 nucleotides read TGTGCCAGCAGCAGAAGCGGGAGGGGATCCTACAATGAGCAGTTCTTC. This translates into CASSRSGRGSYNEQFF. V gene TRBV7-2 combines with J gene TRBJ2-1; 10 bases map to TRBD2. Germline V gene data show CDR1 as SGHTA and CDR2 as FQGNSA. This CDR3 has 16 amino acids. With V trimmed by 5 bases and J by 1 base, 5 bases remained unmatched.

This clonotype was seen a handful of times. This chain uses TRBV4-2 with TRBJ2-7, with 10 bases that match TRBD1. The germline gives CDR1 LGHNA, CDR2 YNFKEQ. This CDR3 comprises 16 residues. The trim removed 1 base at V and 1 base at J, leaving 4 bases unmatched. The CDR3, as DNA: TGTGCCAGCAGCCAAGGGCCGGGACAGGGGTCCTACGAGCAGTACTTC. Protein sequence: CASSQGPGQGSYEQYF.

This clonotype showed up just a few times. The J gene is TRBJ2-1, the V gene TRBV12-3 or TRBV12-4; 14 bases agree with TRBD2. The length of the CDR3 is 16 residues. V lost 5 bases to trimming and J lost 10 bases; unmatched junction nucleotides: 10. Here the CDR3 DNA reads TGTGCCAGCAGTCCAGGGACTAGCGGGGGCTCCAGGGAGCAGTTCTTC. This gives the protein CASSPGTSGGSREQFF.

The chain carries TRBV29-1 and TRBJ1-4; D may be TRBD1 (6 bases). Germline V gene sequence: CDR1 SQVTM, CDR2 ANQGSEA. The CDR3 is 15 residues long. Trimming cost V 3 bases and J 7 bases, with 18 bases left between them. For the CDR3, the DNA is TGCAGCGTTGATCAGGGGCGGGGAAATCGTGAAAAACTGTTTTTT. Translating it yields CSVDQGRGNREKLFF.

V is TRBV3-1 and J is TRBJ2-7; 8 nucleotides match TRBD2. J was trimmed by 5 bases and V by 4 bases; bases with no gene match: 7. Germline assignment: CDR1 LGHDT and CDR2 YNNKEL (reference sequence). The CDR3 is 14 amino acids. CDR3 in DNA: TGTGCCAGCAGCCCCCGGGGGGGCCGGGACGAGCAGTACTTC. Translating gives CASSPRGGRDEQYF.

This clonotype was recorded a few times. The chain uses TRBV28 and TRBJ1-6; 7 bases fit TRBD1. The germline CDR1 and CDR2 sequences are MDHEN and SYDVKM. V trimming: 4 bases; J trimming: 6 bases; junction bases outside the gene matches: 9. This CDR3 comprises 16 residues. CDR3 in DNA: TGTGCCAGCAGTTCCCACCCCGGGACAGCTAATTCACCCCTCCACTTT. The encoded protein is CASSSHPGTANSPLHF. Combining the CDR3 with reference TRBV28 and TRBJ1-6 gives the whole variable domain DVKVTQSSRYLVKRTGEKVFLECVQDMDHENMFWYRQDPGLGLRLIYFSYDVKMKEKGDIPEGYSVSREKKERFSLILESASTNQTSMYLCASSSHPGTANSPLHFGNGTRLTVT.

This clonotype turned up a few times. The V gene is TRBV12-3 or TRBV12-4, the J gene TRBJ2-2, with D maybe TRBD2 (6 bases). This CDR3 is 17 amino acids long. Trimming shortened V by 8 bases and J by 0 bases, and 19 bases separated the two germline ends. As DNA, the CDR3 is TGTGCCAGCGATCAGTCCGGTAGCGGCGCGAACACCGGGGAGCTGTTTTTT. It yields the protein CASDQSGSGANTGELFF.

The chain links TRBV29-1 to TRBJ2-7, with D perhaps matching TRBD1 (5 bases). Germline-derived CDR1 and CDR2 are SQVTM and ANQGSEA. The CDR3 loop spans 12 amino acids. Trimming left V 3 bases short and J 5 bases short, with 11 bases between. The CDR3 region has the DNA TGCAGCGTTGATGGGGCCTCGGACGAGCAGTACTTC. It specifies CSVDGASDEQYF.

This clonotype was observed at least ten times. The chain carries TRBV5-1 and TRBJ2-7, with D tentatively TRBD1 (5 bases). Germline values: CDR1 SGHRS, CDR2 YFSETQ. The germline V and J ends were trimmed by 0 bases and 2 bases, with 9 bases remaining between them. This CDR3 contains 14 residues. CDR3 DNA sequence: TGCGCCAGCAGCTTGGGACAGAGTCCCTACGAGCAGTACTTC. Its protein is CASSLGQSPYEQYF.

This clonotype was counted many times. The V call is TRBV9, the J call TRBJ2-7, with 12 bases identical to TRBD1. The germline gives CDR1 SGDLS, CDR2 YYNGEE. V lost 3 bases to trimming and J lost 7 bases; unmatched junction nucleotides: 8. The CDR3 sequence is 15 residues long. Here the CDR3 reads CASSATGTGGEEQYF. CDR3 in DNA: TGTGCCAGCAGCGCCACCGGGACAGGGGGCGAGGAGCAGTACTTC.

This chain joins TRBV11-2 and TRBJ2-7; D is ambiguous. V was clipped by 5 bases and J by 5 bases, with 13 bases between them. Germline CDR1 and CDR2: SGHAT and FQNNGV. CDR3 size: 13 residues. CDR3 coding DNA: TGTGCCAGCAGCCCTAGAGTCGTAGACGAGCAGTACGTC. As protein: CASSPRVVDEQYV.

This clonotype was recorded a few times. The chain employs TRBV20-1 and TRBJ1-5; 8 nucleotides agree with TRBD1. V was pared by 0 bases and J by 0 bases, with 10 bases of the junction left unmatched. Germline values: CDR1 DFQATT, CDR2 SNEGSKA (reference sequence). The CDR3 sequence is 18 residues long. CDR3 in amino acids: CSARDLHRGSYSNQPQHF. The CDR3 nucleotides are TGCAGTGCTAGAGATCTCCACAGGGGGTCTTATAGCAATCAGCCCCAGCATTTT.